This TCR beta chain was sequenced for a study of shared clonotypes between healthy human individuals. The CDR3 length is 14 residues. CDR1 and CDR2 (germline): SGHVS, FQNEAQ. Trimming stripped 4 bases from V and 8 bases from J, with 12 bases between. Healthy adults negative for HIV, lacking recent acute infections or vaccinations, served as donors. This was a deep-level run. Per sorted-subset replicate PCR, input was around 200 ng DNA, representing tens of thousands of T cell genomes. This table comes from immunoSEQ multiplex PCR, and its TCRdb copy is limited to in-frame clones, with some not included. The data contain about a million clones, 76% of them singletons. General study results and limits: Non-shared clonotypes were found to have lower generation probabilities than the clonotypes that were shared by all four of the sorted-subset donors.

A note on this clone: Its antigen is currently unknown.

V usage is TRBV7-8 and J usage is TRBJ1-6, with a tentative D call TRBD1 (6 bases). This receptor was obtained from a man between 18 and 35 years old in good health. What was sequenced was memory CD4+ T cells sorted from blood. Subset meaning: CD45RA-negative fraction. The CDR3 coding sequence is TGTGCCAGCAGCTCCTGGACAGAGGATTCACCCCTCCACTTT. Encoded protein: CASSSWTEDSPLHF.